The 29 T cell receptor beta chains below come from one sample, sequenced in a study of identical twins. TCRdb ran MiXCR on the 5' RACE reads and lists one entry per CDR3 protein. The sample includes 1.5 million to 2 million distinct CDR3 sequences, more than 30% of them seen just once. Sequences were obtained from cord blood. The receptors originated from a newborn girl in good health.

This clonotype has only a few counts. V usage is TRBV20-1 and J usage is TRBJ1-2; weak D call: TRBD1 (5 bases). Trimming removed 0 bases at V and 4 bases at J, with 6 bases between. Germline-derived CDR1 and CDR2 are DFQATT and SNEGSKA (reference sequence). There are 12 residues in the CDR3. CDR3: CSAREGTYGYTF. In DNA, the CDR3 is TGCAGTGCTAGAGAAGGGACCTATGGCTACACCTTC.

For this clonotype: One end of the junction does not line up with germline, which may come from a read error. The chain recombines TRBV7-9 with TRBJ2-3, with 13 bases matching TRBD2. Germline V lookup: CDR1 SEHNR, CDR2 FQNEAQ (reference sequence). The CDR3 contains 17 residues. CDR3 protein: CASSLRRLAGGQDAQYF. CDR3 bases: TGTGCCAGCAGCCTCAGACGACTAGCGGGAGGCCAAGATGCGCAGTATTTT.

This clonotype was detected many times. This chain links TRBV29-1 with TRBJ2-7; maybe TRBD1 (5 bases). The germline V gene encodes CDR1 SQVTM and CDR2 ANQGSEA. V was trimmed by 6 bases and J by 7 bases, leaving 16 bases between them. The length of the CDR3 is 12 residues. Written as DNA, the CDR3 is TGCAGCGTCGCCGACAGAGGTGAGGAGCAGTACTTC. Its translation is CSVADRGEEQYF.

The rearrangement links TRBV6-6 to TRBJ2-1, with 8 bases lining up with TRBD2. The ends lost 6 bases at V and 13 bases at J; junction bases unmatched: 14. The CDR3 runs to 14 residues. The germline V gene has CDR1 MNHNY and CDR2 SVGAGI (reference sequence). The CDR3 loop is CASRLAVVPETQFF. CDR3 nucleotides: TGTGCCAGCAGACTAGCGGTTGTTCCCGAGACCCAGTTCTTC.

This clonotype was detected only once. CDR3 in DNA: TGTGCCAGCAGCGGACAGACTAGCGGGAGGGCCGATGAGCAGTTCTTC. This gives the protein CASSGQTSGRADEQFF. The V gene is TRBV6-5, the J gene TRBJ2-1; 14 bases are a match to TRBD2. There are 16 residues in the CDR3. The junction had 9 bases not matched to a gene; V was cut back by 6 bases and J by 8 bases. The germline CDR1 and CDR2 sequences are MNHEY and SVGAGI.

V is TRBV20-1 and J is TRBJ2-7; 10 positions agree with TRBD1. The ends lost 5 bases at V and 7 bases at J; junction bases unmatched: 11. The CDR3 covers 14 residues. The V gene's germline CDR1 is DFQATT and CDR2 SNEGSKA (reference sequence). The CDR3 DNA reads TGCAGTGCTCTCCGGACAGGGGGTCTGGGAGAGCAGTACTTC. Translated, it gives CSALRTGGLGEQYF.

This chain links TRBV19 with TRBJ2-1; 10 positions match TRBD1. The V segment lost 5 bases and the J segment 5 bases; nucleotides outside the gene matches: 3. CDR1 and CDR2 from the germline V gene are LNHDA and SQIVND (reference sequence). This CDR3 is 14 amino acids long. The CDR3 DNA reads TGTGCCAGTAGTGGGACAGGGGAAAACAATGAGCAGTTCTTC. This codes for CASSGTGENNEQFF.

The chain has TRBV6-2 or TRBV6-3 and TRBJ2-1; 8 bases fit TRBD1. V shed 2 bases and J 0 bases; nucleotides not matched to a gene: 12. The germline gives CDR1 MNHEY, CDR2 SVGEGT. The CDR3 spans 19 residues. The CDR3, as DNA: TGTGCCAGCAGTTACACTGGGGGACAGGCCCTTAGCTCCTACAATGAGCAGTTCTTC. As protein: CASSYTGGQALSSYNEQFF.

The V call is TRBV11-2, the J call TRBJ2-1; TRBD2 agrees at 14 bases. V was pared by 4 bases and J by 1 base, with 6 bases of the junction left unmatched. CDR3 length: 18 amino acids. Germline V lookup: CDR1 SGHAT, CDR2 FQNNGV. The CDR3 region has the DNA TGTGCCAGCAGCTATCCGACTAGCGGGGGGGTATCCTACAATGAGCAGTTCTTC. It specifies CASSYPTSGGVSYNEQFF.

CDR3 DNA sequence: TGTGCCAGCAGCCTCAATAGCGGGAGGGTTGGCGCCAAAAACATTCAGTACTTC. Its protein is CASSLNSGRVGAKNIQYF. The chain links TRBV28 to TRBJ2-4, with 11 bases that match TRBD2. This CDR3 has 18 amino acids. The trim removed 6 bases at V and 1 base at J, leaving 11 bases unmatched. Germline V gene lookup returns CDR1 MDHEN and CDR2 SYDVKM.

This clonotype occurred many times. V usage is TRBV3-1 and J usage is TRBJ2-3, with 9 positions matching TRBD2. There are 15 residues in the CDR3. After removal of 8 bases from V and 2 bases from J, the junction contained 8 bases not matched to a gene. Germline V gene sequence: CDR1 LGHDT, CDR2 YNNKEL (reference sequence). The CDR3 nucleotides read TGTGCCAGCTCCCAGGGACTAGCCAACACAGATACGCAGTATTTT. The encoded protein is CASSQGLANTDTQYF.

A word on this clonotype: Compared with germline, one end of the junction differs, possibly owing to a read error. The J gene is TRBJ2-7, the V gene TRBV13; D may match TRBD1 or TRBD2 (6 bases each). This CDR3 has 14 residues. Germline V gives CDR1 PRHDT, CDR2 FYEKMQ (reference sequence). The chain's CDR3 is CASRRKGGPYEQNF. The CDR3 bases are TGTGCCAGCAGACGTAAGGGGGGCCCCTACGAGCAGAACTTC.

J is TRBJ1-1 and V is TRBV27; 9 positions agree with TRBD1. The CDR3 sequence is 14 residues long. The trim removed 5 bases at V and 4 bases at J, leaving 5 bases unmatched. Germline CDR1 and CDR2: MNHEY and SMNVEV (reference sequence). DNA for the CDR3: TGTGCCAGCAGTGGGACAGGGTTGGGCACTGAAGCTTTCTTT. Protein sequence: CASSGTGLGTEAFF.

This clonotype was counted between two and nine times. The rearrangement joins TRBV7-2 to TRBJ2-7, with 10 bases fitting TRBD2. J lost 0 bases, V lost 5 bases, and 7 bases had no gene match. Germline V gene data show CDR1 as SGHTA and CDR2 as FQGNSA. The CDR3 is made up of 16 amino acids. The CDR3 sequence: CASSPTGTSASYEQYF. CDR3 coding DNA: TGTGCCAGCAGCCCGACCGGGACTAGCGCCTCCTACGAGCAGTACTTC.

This clonotype was seen only a few times. The chain employs TRBV15 and TRBJ1-4, with D perhaps TRBD1 (5 bases). The CDR3 is 16 amino acids. Trimming pared 1 base from V and 4 bases from J, leaving 13 bases between. Germline CDR1 and CDR2: LNHNV and YYDKDF (reference sequence). In DNA form, the CDR3 reads TGTGCCACCAGCAGAGCCGGGACTCAGCTTAATGAAAAACTGTTTTTT. Translated, it gives CATSRAGTQLNEKLFF.

Only a few counts were recorded for this clonotype. The chain joins TRBV6-1 to TRBJ1-2, with 12 bases fitting TRBD1. The length of the CDR3 is 12 residues. V gave up 8 bases and J gave up 7 bases; unmatched junction bases: 2. Germline CDR1 reads MNHNS; CDR2 reads SASEGT. The CDR3 region has the DNA TGTGCCAGCGGGGACAGGGGGCGTGGCTACACCTTC. Translating gives CASGDRGRGYTF.

The chain carries TRBV6-5 and TRBJ2-7; TRBD2 agrees at 10 bases. The CDR3 spans 17 residues. Germline lookup yields CDR1 MNHEY and CDR2 SVGAGI. V lost 4 bases and J lost 5; bases outside the gene matches: 14. The CDR3 reads CASSLTSVAGGRDEQYF. The DNA of the CDR3 is TGTGCCAGCAGTTTAACCTCTGTAGCGGGAGGAAGAGACGAGCAGTACTTC.

This chain joins TRBV10-3 and TRBJ2-1, with D tentatively TRBD2 (6 bases). CDR1 is ENHRY and CDR2 is SYGVKD in the germline V gene. This CDR3 spans 20 amino acids. Trimming removed 0 bases from V and 0 bases from J, with 21 bases in between. CDR3 sequence reads: CAISESTRVLLASSYNEQFF. In nucleotides, the CDR3 is TGTGCCATCAGTGAGTCGACCCGCGTTCTCCTAGCGAGCTCCTACAATGAGCAGTTCTTC.

This clonotype has at least ten counts. The CDR3 region has the DNA TGTGCCAGCAGCGTAAGAGATAGCGGGTACGTCAGTGAGCAGTTCTTC. It is translated as CASSVRDSGYVSEQFF. The chain is built from TRBV9 and TRBJ2-1, with 7 bases lining up with TRBD2. From germline, CDR1 is SGDLS and CDR2 YYNGEE. V lost 1 base, J lost 9 bases, and 13 bases stayed unmatched. The CDR3 runs to 16 residues.

In the case of this clonotype: A junction end diverges from the germline sequence, so it may reflect a read error. This chain connects TRBV12-3 or TRBV12-4 to TRBJ1-2, with unresolved D. The CDR3 loop spans 15 amino acids. Here the CDR3 DNA reads TGTGCCGGCAGTTCCTACCGTGGACGATACTATGGCTACACCTTC. Its translation: CAGSSYRGRYYGYTF.

This clonotype was seen only a few times. The chain joins TRBV12-3 or TRBV12-4 to TRBJ2-1; no clear D gene. V lost 9 bases and J 5 bases, leaving 17 bases between the germline ends. There are 14 residues in the CDR3. The CDR3, as DNA: TGTGCCAGTAGGCCTTTGGCAGAGGACAATGAGCAGTTCTTC. It codes for CASRPLAEDNEQFF.

The CDR3 DNA sequence: TGTGCCAGCAGGAGGCGGACTCAAGATACGCAGTATTTT. Its protein is CASRRRTQDTQYF. This chain uses TRBV12-3 or TRBV12-4 with TRBJ2-3, with D tentatively TRBD2 (5 bases). CDR3 size: 13 residues. V lost 6 bases and J lost 5, with 12 bases in between.

A single count supports this clonotype. V gene TRBV5-1 combines with J gene TRBJ1-1, with D possibly TRBD1 on 6 matching bases. This CDR3 is built from 15 residues. The V and J ends lost 0 bases and 6 bases respectively, with 15 bases between them. The germline CDR1 and CDR2 sequences are SGHRS and YFSETQ. CDR3 sequence: CASSLAAYRVPEAFF. For the CDR3, the DNA is TGCGCCAGCAGCTTGGCCGCCTACAGGGTACCTGAAGCTTTCTTT.

This chain links TRBV6-1 with TRBJ1-5; D gene ambiguous. This CDR3 region has 15 residues. CDR1 and CDR2 from the germline V gene are MNHNS and SASEGT. Trimming pared 1 base from V and 4 bases from J, leaving 11 bases between. The CDR3 region is CASSEGSVANQPQHF. As DNA, the CDR3 is TGTGCCAGCAGTGAAGGGTCGGTAGCTAATCAGCCCCAGCATTTT.

The chain is built from TRBV20-1 and TRBJ2-7, with 7 bases fitting TRBD2. The CDR3 has 13 amino acids. Germline CDR1 is DFQATT and CDR2 is SNEGSKA (reference sequence). Unmatched junction bases numbered 8, after V lost 6 bases and J lost 3 bases. CDR3 DNA: TGCAGTGCAGCCGGGACTACCAACTACGAGCAGTACTTC. This codes for CSAAGTTNYEQYF.

This clonotype turned up a few times. The chain recombines TRBV10-3 with TRBJ1-2; the D is unclear. Trimming removed 0 bases from V and 0 bases from J, with 8 bases in between. From germline, CDR1 is ENHRY and CDR2 SYGVKD. The CDR3 has 15 amino acids. The CDR3 sequence: CAISESWGSNYGYTF. CDR3 in DNA: TGTGCCATCAGTGAGTCCTGGGGATCTAACTATGGCTACACCTTC.

The chain uses TRBV2 and TRBJ2-1; tentatively, D is TRBD2 (7 bases). TRBJ2-7 explains the end of the DNA better; the J call may be wrong. Germline CDR1 is SNHLY and CDR2 is FYNNEI. The CDR3 covers 13 residues. The CDR3 DNA sequence: TGTGCCAGCGGGAGGGGGACCTACAATGAGCAGTACTTC. This translates into CASGRGTYNEQYF.

This clonotype was detected ten times or more. The chain links TRBV4-2 to TRBJ2-7; 7 nucleotides match TRBD1. J lost 6 bases, V lost 4 bases, and 6 bases had no gene match. The CDR3 has 13 amino acids. Germline V gene data show CDR1 as LGHNA and CDR2 as YNFKEQ. CDR3 amino acids: CASSLQGSGEQYF. For the CDR3, the DNA is TGTGCCAGCAGCCTACAGGGGTCAGGCGAGCAGTACTTC.

The V and J genes are TRBV7-2 and TRBJ2-7, with 16 bases lining up with TRBD2. The CDR3 has 16 residues. The germline CDR1 and CDR2 sequences are SGHTA and FQGNSA. With 3 bases clipped from V and 10 bases from J, the junction kept 9 bases outside the gene matches. In DNA, the CDR3 is TGTGCCAGCAGCTTGGAGGGGACTAGCGGGGGGGCGGTCCAGTACTTC. Its protein product is CASSLEGTSGGAVQYF.